The rows below give T cell receptor beta chains drawn from one sample of a study of shared clonotypes between healthy human individuals. Using immunoSEQ multiplex PCR, the repertoire was profiled, and TCRdb retains in-frame clones only, with some absent. Altogether some 1.4 million clones are present, roughly 96% being singletons, with the ten largest covering more than 0.9%. Sequencing was carried out using naive CD4+ T cells sorted from blood. The receptors here all came from a man aged 25 to 40 in good health. CDR3s include the opening cysteine and the closing phenylalanine or tryptophan. D genes are given only for firm matches. A row's size may be missing; if present it is once, few, many or a size class.

>TRBD1|-|TRBV7-3|TRBJ2-5
TGTGCCAGCAGCTTAACGGGACAGGGAGAGACCCAGTACTTC
CASSLTGQGETQYF
>-|few|TRBV9|TRBJ2-7
TGTGCCAGCAGCGAGGGGGGACATTTCGTCGACGAGCAGTACTTC
CASSEGGHFVDEQYF
>TRBD2|-|TRBV15|TRBJ2-7
TGTGCCACCAGCAGAGTAGGCGGGAGTTTGAACGAGCAGTACTTC
CATSRVGGSLNEQYF
>-|-|TRBV13|TRBJ1-2
TGTGCCAGCAGCCCGGACGGCCGACCGAGCTATGGCTACACCTTC
CASSPDGRPSYGYTF
>TRBD2|-|TRBV15|TRBJ2-7
TGTGCCACCAGCAGCGTAGCGGAGACTAGCGGGAGAATCTACGAGCAGTACTTC
CATSSVAETSGRIYEQYF
>TRBD2|-|TRBV2|TRBJ2-1
TGTGCCAGCAGTGGACTAGCGGGAGTAGATGAGCAGTTCTTC
CASSGLAGVDEQFF
>-|-|TRBV9|TRBJ2-3
TGTGCCAGCAACATACAGGGTAGAACAGATACGCAGTATTTT
CASNIQGRTDTQYF
>TRBD1|once|TRBV13|TRBJ2-7
TGTGCCAGCAGCGATATACCCGGGACAGTGAACTACGAGCAGTACTTC
CASSDIPGTVNYEQYF
>-|-|TRBV6-1|TRBJ2-4
TGTGCCAGCAGTGAGGCAAGGGAGTTAGCCAAAAACATTCAGTACTTC
CASSEARELAKNIQYF
>-|-|TRBV27|TRBJ1-1
TGTGCCAGCAGGCTTCGCGCGGTCGTACAAGGGGCCAGAGTAAGAGACACTGAAGCTTTCTTT
CASRLRAVVQGARVRDTEAFF
>-|-|TRBV9|TRBJ2-5
TGTGCCAGCAGCGTAGCTCCCACGAGCGCGGAGACCCAGTACTTC
CASSVAPTSAETQYF
>TRBD1|-|TRBV19|TRBJ2-7
TGTGCCAGTAGTATTATGGGACAGGTCTACGAGCAGTACTTC
CASSIMGQVYEQYF
>TRBD2|-|TRBV2|TRBJ2-3
TGTGCCAGCGGGGCTAGCGGGAGCTCAGATACGCAGTATTTT
CASGASGSSDTQYF
>TRBD1|-|TRBV12-5|TRBJ2-5
TGTGCTAGTGGAGAACAGGGGGCGCTTCCTGGTGAGACCCAGTACTTC
CASGEQGALPGETQYF
>TRBD1|-|TRBV10-2|TRBJ1-1
TGCGCCAGCAGTGAGTTGAGGGGGCCGAGAAACACTGAAGCTTTCTTT
CASSELRGPRNTEAFF
>TRBD1|-|TRBV6-1|TRBJ1-5
TGTGCCACGCTGACAGGGCGTCAGCCCCAGCATTTT
CATLTGRQPQHF